The next 12 T cell receptor beta chains were all read from a single sample in a study of T cells after yellow fever vaccination. TCRdb passed the 5' RACE reads through MiXCR, listing each CDR3 protein once. This table holds 200,000 to 250,000 distinct CDR3 sequences, approximately 3% found once. The sample consisted of CD4+ T cells sorted from PBMCs, taken 10 days after the yellow fever booster vaccination. These receptor sequences come from a man aged 18 to 30 who received the YFV17D yellow fever vaccine.

This clonotype was detected a few times. The chain recombines TRBV7-2 with TRBJ2-6, with TRBD1 matching 7 bases. CDR3 length: 17 amino acids. V trimming: 5 bases; J trimming: 4 bases; junction bases outside the gene matches: 11. Germline values: CDR1 SGHTA, CDR2 FQGNSA. CDR3 DNA: TGTGCCAGCAGCCCCCGGGACAGAGTTCTGGGGGCCAACGTCCTGACTTTC. Amino acids: CASSPRDRVLGANVLTF. The full variable domain, rest sourced from reference TRBV7-2 and TRBJ2-6, is GAGVSQSPSNKVTEKGKDVELRCDPISGHTALYWYRQSLGQGLEFLIYFQGNSAPDKSGLPSDRFSAERTGGSVSTLTIQRTQQEDSAVYLCASSPRDRVLGANVLTFGAGSRLTVL.

The J gene is TRBJ1-1, the V gene TRBV6-6; D is uncertain. Germline CDR1 and CDR2: MNHNY and SVGAGI (reference sequence). V was shortened by 4 bases and J by 0 bases, with 6 bases between the two germline ends. This CDR3 is 13 amino acids long. The CDR3 nucleotides read TGTGCCAGCAGTTTCTTTATGAACACTGAAGCTTTCTTT. It codes for CASSFFMNTEAFF.

This clonotype was counted a few times. This chain connects TRBV6-1 to TRBJ1-2, with a weak D call TRBD1 (6 bases). The CDR3 is 14 amino acids. V was clipped by 2 bases and J by 3 bases, with 10 bases between them. Germline V lookup: CDR1 MNHNS, CDR2 SASEGT. The CDR3 loop is CASSENRDYYGYTF. The CDR3 DNA reads TGTGCCAGCAGTGAAAACAGGGACTACTATGGCTACACCTTC.

This clonotype was seen ten or more times. This chain joins TRBV27 and TRBJ2-1; 10 bases fit TRBD1. The CDR3 has 18 amino acids. The V gene end was trimmed by 8 bases and the J gene end by 5 bases; junction bases not matched to a gene: 18. Germline V CDR1 and CDR2: MNHEY, SMNVEV (reference sequence). CDR3 in amino acids: CASGDLTTGGDLHNEQFF. In DNA, the CDR3 is TGTGCCAGCGGAGACCTCACGACAGGGGGCGATTTGCACAATGAGCAGTTCTTC.

This clonotype was seen only a few times. The chain uses TRBV5-6 and TRBJ1-2; D gene ambiguous. From germline, CDR1 is SGHDT and CDR2 YYEEEE. With 3 bases removed from V and 8 bases from J, the gap between germline ends came to 17 bases. The CDR3 runs to 14 residues. CDR3 sequence (DNA): TGTGCCAGCAGCTCCCTCCAAGCGGGGAGCGGCTACACCTTC. Encoded protein: CASSSLQAGSGYTF.

Comments on this clonotype: A much larger clone sits a single nucleotide away, making a read error possible. The J gene is TRBJ2-1, the V gene TRBV7-8; TRBD2 matches at 12 bases. J lost 4 bases, V lost 8 bases, and 12 bases had no gene match. Germline lookup yields CDR1 SGHVS and CDR2 FQNEAQ. The CDR3 has 17 residues. CDR3 DNA sequence: TGTGCCAGCGGAGGAGTAGCTAGCGGGGGGGTTTACAATGAGCAGTTCTTC. Protein sequence: CASGGVASGGVYNEQFF.

Many counts were recorded for this clonotype. The V call is TRBV2, the J call TRBJ1-5, with TRBD1 matching 7 bases. Germline loops: CDR1 SNHLY, CDR2 FYNNEI. The trim removed 5 bases at V and 2 bases at J, leaving 6 bases unmatched. The CDR3 contains 15 residues. Here the CDR3 DNA reads TGTGCCAGCAGTAAGGAGGGGGCTGGCAATCAGCCCCAGCATTTT. Residues: CASSKEGAGNQPQHF.

The V gene is TRBV7-2, the J gene TRBJ1-1, with D perhaps TRBD1 (5 bases). Trimming stripped 3 bases from V and 11 bases from J, with 16 bases between. The CDR3 is 13 residues long. CDR1 SGHTA and CDR2 FQGNSA come from the germline V gene. The CDR3 DNA follows: TGTGCCAGCAGCTTTATCGCGAGGGGAGAGGCTTTCTTT. This encodes CASSFIARGEAFF.

This clonotype was found a few times. The chain joins TRBV5-5 to TRBJ2-7; perhaps TRBD2 as D (6 bases). Deletions cut 5 bases from V and 6 bases from J, with 21 bases between. CDR1 and CDR2 (germline): SGHKS, YYEKEE (reference sequence). This CDR3 is built from 15 residues. As DNA, the CDR3 is TGTGCCAGCAGTCGACGACTAGATAGGGCCGCCGAGCAGTACTTC. It translates to CASSRRLDRAAEQYF.

The chain links TRBV6-2 or TRBV6-3 to TRBJ2-4; D may be TRBD1 (5 bases). Trimming pared 8 bases from V and 1 base from J, leaving 15 bases between. Germline CDR1 and CDR2: MNHEY and SVGEGT. The CDR3 loop spans 15 amino acids. CDR3 bases: TGTGCCAGCGCTCCCGAGGACACGGCCAAAAACATTCAGTACTTC. Its protein product is CASAPEDTAKNIQYF.

The gene calls are TRBV29-1 and TRBJ1-2, with a weak D call TRBD1 (6 bases). V lost 4 bases to trimming and J lost 0 bases, with 21 bases between them. The CDR3 totals 17 residues. Germline V gene sequence: CDR1 SQVTM, CDR2 ANQGSEA. The CDR3 DNA reads as TGCAGCGTTGGCTCTCCGTCGGGGGGCCTAGCTAACTATGGCTACACCTTC. This gives the protein CSVGSPSGGLANYGYTF.

This chain uses TRBV6-5 with TRBJ1-1, with D perhaps TRBD1 (5 bases). Germline values: CDR1 MNHEY, CDR2 SVGAGI. V lost 9 bases and J 5 bases, leaving 13 bases between the germline ends. This CDR3 comprises 12 residues. This CDR3 is CASRGAYTEAFF. CDR3 coding DNA: TGTGCCAGTCGTGGGGCTTATACTGAAGCTTTCTTT.